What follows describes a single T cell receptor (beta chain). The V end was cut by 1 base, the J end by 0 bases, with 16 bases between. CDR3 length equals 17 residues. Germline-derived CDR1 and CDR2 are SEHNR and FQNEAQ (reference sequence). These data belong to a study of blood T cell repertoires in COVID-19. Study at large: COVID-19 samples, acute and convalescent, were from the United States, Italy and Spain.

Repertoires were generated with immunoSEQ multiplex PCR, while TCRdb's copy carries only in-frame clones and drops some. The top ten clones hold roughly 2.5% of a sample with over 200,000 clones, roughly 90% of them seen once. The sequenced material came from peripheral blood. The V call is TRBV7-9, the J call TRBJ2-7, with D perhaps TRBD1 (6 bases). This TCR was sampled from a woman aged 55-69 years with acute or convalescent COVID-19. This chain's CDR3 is CASSLVRQGLSSYEQYF. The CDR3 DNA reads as TGTGCCAGCAGCTTAGTCCGTCAGGGGCTCAGCTCCTACGAGCAGTACTTC. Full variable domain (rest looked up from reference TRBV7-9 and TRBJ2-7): DTGVSQNPRHKITKRGQNVTFRCDPISEHNRLYWYRQTLGQGPEFLTYFQNEAQLEKSRLLSDRFSAERPKGSFSTLEIQRTEQGDSAMYLCASSLVRQGLSSYEQYFGPGTRLTVT.